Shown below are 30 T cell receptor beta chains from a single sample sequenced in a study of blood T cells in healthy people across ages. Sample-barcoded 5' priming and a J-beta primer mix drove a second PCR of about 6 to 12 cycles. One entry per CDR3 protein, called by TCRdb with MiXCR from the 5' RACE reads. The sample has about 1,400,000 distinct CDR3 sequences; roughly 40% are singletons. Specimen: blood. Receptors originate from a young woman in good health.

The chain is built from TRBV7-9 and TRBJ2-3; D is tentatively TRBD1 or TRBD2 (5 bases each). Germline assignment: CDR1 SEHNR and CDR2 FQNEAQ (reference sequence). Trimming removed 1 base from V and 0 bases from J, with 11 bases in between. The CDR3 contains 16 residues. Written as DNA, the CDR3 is TGTGCCAGCAGCTTAGGGGGCCAGCGGAGCACAGATACGCAGTATTTT. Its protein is CASSLGGQRSTDTQYF.

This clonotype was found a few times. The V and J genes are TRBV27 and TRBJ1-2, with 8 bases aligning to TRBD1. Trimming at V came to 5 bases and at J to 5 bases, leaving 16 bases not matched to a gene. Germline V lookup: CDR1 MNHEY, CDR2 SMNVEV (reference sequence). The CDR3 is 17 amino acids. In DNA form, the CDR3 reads TGTGCCAGCAGTACGGGAGGACAGGGCAGGGCAAAGTATGGCTACACCTTC. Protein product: CASSTGGQGRAKYGYTF.

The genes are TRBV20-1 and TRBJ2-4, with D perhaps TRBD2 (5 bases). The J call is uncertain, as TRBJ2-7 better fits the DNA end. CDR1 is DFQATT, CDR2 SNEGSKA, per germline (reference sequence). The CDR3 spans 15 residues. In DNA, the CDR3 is TGCAGTGCTAGAGATCTTCGGGATAGCTCCTACGAGCAGTACTTC. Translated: CSARDLRDSSYEQYF.

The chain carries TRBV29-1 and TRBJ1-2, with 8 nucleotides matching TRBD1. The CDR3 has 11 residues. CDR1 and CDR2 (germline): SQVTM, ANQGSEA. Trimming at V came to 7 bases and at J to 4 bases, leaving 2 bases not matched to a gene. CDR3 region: CSDQGAYGYTF. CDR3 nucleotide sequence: TGCAGCGACCAGGGGGCCTATGGCTACACCTTC.

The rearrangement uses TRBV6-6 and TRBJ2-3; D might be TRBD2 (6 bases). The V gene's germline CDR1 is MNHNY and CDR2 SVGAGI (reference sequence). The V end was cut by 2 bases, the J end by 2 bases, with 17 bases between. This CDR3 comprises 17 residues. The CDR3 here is CASSYPGTGGPTDTQYF. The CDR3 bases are TGTGCCAGCAGTTACCCTGGGACTGGCGGCCCCACAGATACGCAGTATTTT.

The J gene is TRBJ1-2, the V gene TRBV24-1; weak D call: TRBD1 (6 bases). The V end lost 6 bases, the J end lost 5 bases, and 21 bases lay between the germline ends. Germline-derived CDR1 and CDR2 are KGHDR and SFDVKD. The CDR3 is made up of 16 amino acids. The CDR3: CATSNSGTRLRYGYTF. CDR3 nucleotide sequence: TGTGCCACCAGTAATTCCGGGACACGTTTACGGTATGGCTACACCTTC.

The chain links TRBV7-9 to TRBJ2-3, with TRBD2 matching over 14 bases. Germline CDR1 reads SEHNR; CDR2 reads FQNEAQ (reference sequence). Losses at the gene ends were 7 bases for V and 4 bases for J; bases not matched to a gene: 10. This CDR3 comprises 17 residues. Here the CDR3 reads CASTQTRLAGGSDTQYF. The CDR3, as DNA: TGTGCCAGCACTCAGACCAGACTAGCGGGAGGGTCAGATACGCAGTATTTT.

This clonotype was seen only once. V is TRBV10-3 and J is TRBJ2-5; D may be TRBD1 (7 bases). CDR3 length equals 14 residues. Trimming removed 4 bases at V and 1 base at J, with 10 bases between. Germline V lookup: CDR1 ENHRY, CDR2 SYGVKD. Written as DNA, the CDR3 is TGTGCCATCAGTGCAGGGGGGCTCCAAGAGACCCAGTACTTC. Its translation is CAISAGGLQETQYF.

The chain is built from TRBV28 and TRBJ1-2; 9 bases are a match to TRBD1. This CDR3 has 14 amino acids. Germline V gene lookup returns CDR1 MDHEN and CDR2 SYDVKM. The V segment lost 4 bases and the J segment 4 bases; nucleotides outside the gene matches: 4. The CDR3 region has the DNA TGTGCCAGCAGTTCTACAGGGGGCATCTATGGCTACACCTTC. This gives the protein CASSSTGGIYGYTF.

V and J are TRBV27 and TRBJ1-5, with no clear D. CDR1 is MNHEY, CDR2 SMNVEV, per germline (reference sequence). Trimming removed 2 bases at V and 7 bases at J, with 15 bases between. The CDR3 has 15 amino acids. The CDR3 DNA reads TGTGCCAGCAGTTTACGGCAGGTTCCCGGCCAGCCCCAGCATTTT. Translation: CASSLRQVPGQPQHF.

DNA of the CDR3: TGCAGTGCTGCAAGCCAAGAGACCCAGTTCTTC. It yields the protein CSAASQETQFF. V gene TRBV20-1 combines with J gene TRBJ2-1; D is ambiguous. Trimming shortened V by 5 bases and J by 13 bases, and 15 bases separated the two germline ends. Germline V lookup: CDR1 DFQATT, CDR2 SNEGSKA (reference sequence). The CDR3 runs 11 residues.

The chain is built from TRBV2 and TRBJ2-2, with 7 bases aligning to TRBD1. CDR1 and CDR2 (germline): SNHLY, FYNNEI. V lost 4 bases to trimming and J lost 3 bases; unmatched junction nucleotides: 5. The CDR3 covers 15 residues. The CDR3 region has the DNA TGTGCCAGCAGTGGGGGACAGAGAGACACCGGGGAGCTGTTTTTT. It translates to CASSGGQRDTGELFF.

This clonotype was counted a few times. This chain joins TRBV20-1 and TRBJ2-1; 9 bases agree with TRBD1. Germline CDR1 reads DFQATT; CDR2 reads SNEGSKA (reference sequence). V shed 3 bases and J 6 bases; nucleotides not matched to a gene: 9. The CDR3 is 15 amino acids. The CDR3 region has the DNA TGCAGTGCTAGTGTACAGGGGGCCACCGTCAATGAGCAGTTCTTC. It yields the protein CSASVQGATVNEQFF.

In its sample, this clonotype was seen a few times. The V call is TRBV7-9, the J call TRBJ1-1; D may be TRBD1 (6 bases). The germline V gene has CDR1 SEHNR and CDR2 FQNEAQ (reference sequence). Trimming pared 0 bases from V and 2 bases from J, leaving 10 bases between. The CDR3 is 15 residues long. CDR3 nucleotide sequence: TGTGCCAGCAGCTTAGCGGGCAGGGGAAACACTGAAGCTTTCTTT. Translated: CASSLAGRGNTEAFF.

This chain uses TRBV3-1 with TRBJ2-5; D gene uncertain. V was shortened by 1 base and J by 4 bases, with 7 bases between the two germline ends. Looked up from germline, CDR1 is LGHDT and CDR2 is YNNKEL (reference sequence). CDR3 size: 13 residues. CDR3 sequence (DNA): TGTGCCAGCAGCCAAGGGAGTCCAGAGACCCAGTACTTC. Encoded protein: CASSQGSPETQYF.

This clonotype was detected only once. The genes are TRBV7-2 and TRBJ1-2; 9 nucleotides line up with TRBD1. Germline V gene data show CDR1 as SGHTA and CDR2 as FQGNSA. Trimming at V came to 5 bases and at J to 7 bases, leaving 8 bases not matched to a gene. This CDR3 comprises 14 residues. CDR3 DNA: TGTGCCAGCAGCACTCGGACAGGGGCGAGTGGCTACACCTTC. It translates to CASSTRTGASGYTF.

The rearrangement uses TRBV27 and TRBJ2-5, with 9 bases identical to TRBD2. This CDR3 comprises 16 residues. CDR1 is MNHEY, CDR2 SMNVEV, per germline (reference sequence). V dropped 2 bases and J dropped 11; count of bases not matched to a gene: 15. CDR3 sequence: CASSLLAGYRANEQYF. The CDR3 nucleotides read TGTGCCAGCAGTTTACTAGCGGGATACCGCGCTAATGAGCAGTACTTC.

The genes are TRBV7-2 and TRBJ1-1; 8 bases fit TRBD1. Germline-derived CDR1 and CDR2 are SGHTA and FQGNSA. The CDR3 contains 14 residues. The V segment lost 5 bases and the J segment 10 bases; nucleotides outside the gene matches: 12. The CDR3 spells CASSAMVAGGVAFF. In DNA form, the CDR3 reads TGTGCCAGCAGCGCCATGGTGGCAGGGGGCGTAGCTTTCTTT.

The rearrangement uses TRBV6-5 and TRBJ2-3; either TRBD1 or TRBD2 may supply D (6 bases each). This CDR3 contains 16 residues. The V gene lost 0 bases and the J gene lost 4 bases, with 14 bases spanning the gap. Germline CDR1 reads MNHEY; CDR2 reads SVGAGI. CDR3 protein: CASSYSGRGGPDTQYF. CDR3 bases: TGTGCCAGCAGTTACTCGGGCAGGGGAGGTCCAGATACGCAGTATTTT.

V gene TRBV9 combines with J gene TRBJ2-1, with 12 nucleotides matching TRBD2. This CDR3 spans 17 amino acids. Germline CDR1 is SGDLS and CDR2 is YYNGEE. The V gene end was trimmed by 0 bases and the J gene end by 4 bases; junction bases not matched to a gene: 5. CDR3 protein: CASSVGPSGGGYNEQFF. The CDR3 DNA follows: TGTGCCAGCAGCGTAGGCCCTAGCGGGGGGGGATACAATGAGCAGTTCTTC.

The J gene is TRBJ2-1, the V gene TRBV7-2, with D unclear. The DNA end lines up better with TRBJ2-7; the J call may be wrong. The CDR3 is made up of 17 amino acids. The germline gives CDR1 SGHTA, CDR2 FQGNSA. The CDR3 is CASSPRSAESSYNGQYF. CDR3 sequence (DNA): TGTGCCAGCAGCCCCCGTTCCGCGGAGAGCTCCTACAATGGGCAGTACTTC.

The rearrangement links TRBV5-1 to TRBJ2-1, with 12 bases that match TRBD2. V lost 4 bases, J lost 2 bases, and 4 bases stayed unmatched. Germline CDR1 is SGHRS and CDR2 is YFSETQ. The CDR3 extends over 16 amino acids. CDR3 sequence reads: CASSQLAGGTYNEQFF. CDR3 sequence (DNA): TGCGCCAGCAGCCAGCTAGCGGGGGGGACCTACAATGAGCAGTTCTTC.

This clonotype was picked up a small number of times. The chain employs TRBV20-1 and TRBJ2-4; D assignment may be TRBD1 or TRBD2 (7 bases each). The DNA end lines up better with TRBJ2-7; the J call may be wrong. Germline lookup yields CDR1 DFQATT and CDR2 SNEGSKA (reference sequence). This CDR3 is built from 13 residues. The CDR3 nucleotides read TGCAGTGCTAGGGGAGGGGGCGGTTACGAGCAGTACTTC. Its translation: CSARGGGGYEQYF.

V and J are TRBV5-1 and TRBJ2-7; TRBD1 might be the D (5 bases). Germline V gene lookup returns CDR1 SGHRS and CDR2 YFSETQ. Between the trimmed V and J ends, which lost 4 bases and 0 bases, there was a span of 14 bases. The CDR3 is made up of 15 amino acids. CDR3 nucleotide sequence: TGCGCCAGCAGCGTCCTAGGGGAACTCTCCTACGAGCAGTACTTC. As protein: CASSVLGELSYEQYF.

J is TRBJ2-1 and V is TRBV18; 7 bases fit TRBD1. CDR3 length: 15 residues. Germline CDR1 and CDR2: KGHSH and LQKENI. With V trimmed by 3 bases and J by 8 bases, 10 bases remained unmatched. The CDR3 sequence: CASSPPEGAVDEQFF. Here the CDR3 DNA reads TGTGCCAGCTCACCTCCAGAGGGGGCCGTGGATGAGCAGTTCTTC.

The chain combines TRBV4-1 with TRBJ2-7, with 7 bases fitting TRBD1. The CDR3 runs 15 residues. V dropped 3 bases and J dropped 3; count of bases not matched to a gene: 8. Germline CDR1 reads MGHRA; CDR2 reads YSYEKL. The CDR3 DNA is TGCGCCAGCAGCCAGAGGGACAGCAGAAGCTACGAGCAGTACTTC. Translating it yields CASSQRDSRSYEQYF.

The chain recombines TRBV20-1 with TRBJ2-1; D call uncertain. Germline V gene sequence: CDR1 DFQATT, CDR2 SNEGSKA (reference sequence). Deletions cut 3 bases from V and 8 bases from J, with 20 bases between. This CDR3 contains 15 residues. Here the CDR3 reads CSASRVHPMGDEQFF. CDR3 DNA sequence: TGCAGTGCTAGTAGAGTACACCCCATGGGCGATGAGCAGTTCTTC.

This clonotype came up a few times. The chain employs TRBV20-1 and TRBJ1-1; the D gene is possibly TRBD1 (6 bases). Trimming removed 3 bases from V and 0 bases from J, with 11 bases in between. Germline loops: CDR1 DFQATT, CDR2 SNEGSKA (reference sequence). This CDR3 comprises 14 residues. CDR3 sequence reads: CSASSTGMNTEAFF. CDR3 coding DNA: TGCAGTGCTAGTTCGACAGGCATGAACACTGAAGCTTTCTTT.

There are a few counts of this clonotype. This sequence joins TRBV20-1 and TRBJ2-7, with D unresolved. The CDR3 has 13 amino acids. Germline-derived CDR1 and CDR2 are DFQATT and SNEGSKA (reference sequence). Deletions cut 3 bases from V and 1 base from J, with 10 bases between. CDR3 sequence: CSASGEESYEQYF. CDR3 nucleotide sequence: TGCAGTGCTAGTGGAGAGGAATCCTACGAGCAGTACTTC.

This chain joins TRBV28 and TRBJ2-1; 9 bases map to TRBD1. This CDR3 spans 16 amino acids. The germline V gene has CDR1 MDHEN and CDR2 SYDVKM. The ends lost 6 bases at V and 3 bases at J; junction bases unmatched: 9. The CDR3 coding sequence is TGTGCCAGCAGACGGCGTCGGACAGGGGACTACAATGAGCAGTTCTTC. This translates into CASRRRRTGDYNEQFF.